This is a list of T cell receptor beta chains from one sample in a study of response to subunit inactivated influenza vaccine. TCRdb independently ran MiXCR on the RT-PCR reads; one entry per CDR3 protein. Of roughly 700,000 distinct CDR3 sequences in the sample, roughly 14% were seen once. The specimen was PBMCs from blood, collected about 11 days after vaccination. These receptors were obtained from a man aged 50 to 60 who received an inactivated influenza vaccine. Each CDR3 is given with its conserved first and last residue. A D gene is named only where the DNA matches it firmly. Only part of the rows carry a size: once, few, many, or a class if the clone is expanded.

>-|TRBV7-2|few|TRBJ2-1
CASSLVGTYNEQFF
TGTGCCAGCAGCTTAGTAGGGACCTACAATGAGCAGTTCTTC
>-|TRBV18|-|TRBJ2-1
CASSPFSGGDQEEQFF
TGTGCCAGCTCACCCTTTAGCGGAGGGGACCAAGAAGAGCAGTTCTTC
>-|TRBV5-6|few|TRBJ1-2
CASSLAPQKYGYTF
TGTGCCAGCAGCCTAGCCCCACAGAAGTATGGCTACACCTTC
>-|TRBV4-1|many|TRBJ2-7
CASSQGPDSYEQYF
TGCGCCAGCAGCCAAGGGCCAGACTCCTACGAGCAGTACTTC
>-|TRBV7-8|-|TRBJ2-7
CASSLVASRESYEQYF
TGTGCCAGCAGCTTAGTCGCCTCCCGGGAGTCTTACGAGCAGTACTTC
>-|TRBV7-2|few|TRBJ2-3
CASLAGPRTDTQYF
TGTGCATCACTAGCAGGACCAAGGACAGATACGCAGTATTTT
>-|TRBV6-2/TRBV6-3|-|TRBJ2-4
CVLRQGHGLAKNIQYF
TGTGTCCTTAGGCAGGGCCATGGCCTAGCCAAAAACATTCAGTACTTC
>-|TRBV25-1|many|TRBJ2-3
CATSWASTDTQYF
TGTGCCACTAGTTGGGCCTCCACAGATACGCAGTATTTT
>TRBD1|TRBV7-9|-|TRBJ2-3
CARRTGRQGSSLDTQYF
TGTGCCAGGAGAACGGGACGACAGGGGAGTTCTCTAGATACGCAGTATTTT
>TRBD1|TRBV7-3|-|TRBJ2-1
CASSLTGTGLVNEQFF
TGTGCCAGCAGCCTTACCGGGACAGGTCTAGTCAATGAGCAGTTCTTC
>-|TRBV20-1|-|TRBJ2-3
CSAWDARMHF
TGCAGTGCCTGGGACGCCAGAATGCATTTT
>-|TRBV7-2|-|TRBJ2-6
CASSSVPGANVLTF
TGTGCCAGCAGCTCGGTGCCTGGGGCCAACGTCCTGACTTTC
>TRBD1|TRBV7-9|many|TRBJ1-4
CASSPAGTVNEKLFF
TGTGCCAGCAGCCCCGCCGGGACAGTTAATGAAAAACTGTTTTTT
>-|TRBV29-1|-|TRBJ2-5
CSVRGGLQETQYF
TGCAGCGTTCGCGGAGGGCTACAAGAGACCCAGTACTTC
>TRBD1|TRBV6-2/TRBV6-3|few|TRBJ2-1
CASSRPGTGLNEQFF
TGTGCCAGCAGTCGCCCCGGGACAGGGCTCAATGAGCAGTTCTTC
>TRBD2|TRBV7-8|many|TRBJ2-3
CASSVSGNAGGTQYF
TGTGCCAGCAGCGTGAGCGGGAACGCCGGGGGTACGCAGTATTTT
>-|TRBV5-1|few|TRBJ2-4
CASRVDLQNIQYF
TGCGCCAGCAGGGTGGACCTTCAAAACATTCAGTACTTC